This TCR beta chain was identified during a study of T-cell reconstitution after alpha-beta-depleted transplantation in children. As it was prepared, the TCRbeta library received unique molecular identifiers. From the PCR reads, TCRdb called clonotypes with MiXCR, one entry per CDR3 protein. The repertoire holds about 480,000 distinct CDR3 sequences, roughly an eighth seen once, with 4.5% to 6% in the top ten. Trimming took 0 bases from V and 2 from J; bases not matched to a gene: 1. This CDR3 comprises 15 residues. CDR1 is SGHAT, CDR2 FQNNGV, per germline. The V and J genes are TRBV11-2 and TRBJ2-3, with 8 bases that match TRBD2. Sequences were derived from PBMCs from the stem cell graft donor, sampled from the stem cell graft. This clonotype was sampled from a human donor who donated a stem cell graft to a child with combined immunodeficiency. The CDR3 loop reads CASSLDGGDTDTQYF. The CDR3 DNA sequence: TGTGCCAGCAGCTTAGACGGGGGGGACACAGATACGCAGTATTTT.